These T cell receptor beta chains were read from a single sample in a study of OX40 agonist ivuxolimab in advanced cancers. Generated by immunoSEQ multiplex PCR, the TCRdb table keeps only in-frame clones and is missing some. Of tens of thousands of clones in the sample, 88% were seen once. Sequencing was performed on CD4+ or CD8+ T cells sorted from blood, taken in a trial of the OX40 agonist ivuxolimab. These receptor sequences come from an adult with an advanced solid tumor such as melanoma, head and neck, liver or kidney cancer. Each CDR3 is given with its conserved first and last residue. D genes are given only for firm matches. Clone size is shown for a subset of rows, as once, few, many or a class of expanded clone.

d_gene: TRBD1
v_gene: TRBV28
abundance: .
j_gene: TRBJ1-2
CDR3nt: TGTGCCAGCAGTGTGGGACAGGGGGGCTATGGCTACACCTTC
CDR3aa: CASSVGQGGYGYTF

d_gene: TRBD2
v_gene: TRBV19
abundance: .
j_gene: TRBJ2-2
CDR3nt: TGTGCCAGTAGTATCCTAGCGGGGGCTACCGGGGAGCTGTTTTTT
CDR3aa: CASSILAGATGELFF

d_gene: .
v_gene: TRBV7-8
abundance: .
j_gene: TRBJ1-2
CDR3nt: TGTGCCAGCAGCTTAGGTGGGGGCGGCTACACCTTC
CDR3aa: CASSLGGGGYTF

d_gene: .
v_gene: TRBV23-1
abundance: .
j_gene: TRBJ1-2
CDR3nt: TGCGCCAGCAGTCAAACCCTCTGGACAGTCAACTATGGCTACACCTTC
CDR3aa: CASSQTLWTVNYGYTF

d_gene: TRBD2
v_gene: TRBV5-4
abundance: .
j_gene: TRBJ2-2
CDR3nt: TGTGCCAGCAGCAAACTAGCGGGAGGAGGTGTGAACACCGGGGAGCTGTTTTTT
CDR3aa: CASSKLAGGGVNTGELFF

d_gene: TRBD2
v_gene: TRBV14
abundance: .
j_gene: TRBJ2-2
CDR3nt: TGTGCCAGCAGCCAAGTGGGGAGGTCTAGAACGACGGGACTAGCCTCCGGGGAGCTGTTTTTT
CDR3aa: CASSQVGRSRTTGLASGELFF

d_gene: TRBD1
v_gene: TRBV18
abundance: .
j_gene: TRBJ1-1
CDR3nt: TGTGCCAGCTCACCGACAGGGGACTCTGAAGCTTTCTTT
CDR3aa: CASSPTGDSEAFF

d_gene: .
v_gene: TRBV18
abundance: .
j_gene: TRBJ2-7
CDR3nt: TGTGCCAGCTCATCAGAGTACGAGCAGTACTTC
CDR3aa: CASSSEYEQYF

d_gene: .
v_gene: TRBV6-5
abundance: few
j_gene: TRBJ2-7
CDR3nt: TGTGCCAGCAGTTATGGGGACCGCAGCTCCTACGAGCAGTACTTC
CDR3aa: CASSYGDRSSYEQYF

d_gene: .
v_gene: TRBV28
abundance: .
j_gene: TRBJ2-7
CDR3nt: TGTGCCAGCAGGGGGTTGGGGAGCTTTGGTTACGAGCAGTACTTC
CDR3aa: CASRGLGSFGYEQYF

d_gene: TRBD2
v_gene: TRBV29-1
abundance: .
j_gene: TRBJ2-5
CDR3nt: TGCAGCGTTGAGGTGGAGCGGGGCCCAACCTCGGGGACCCAGTACTTC
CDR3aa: CSVEVERGPTSGTQYF

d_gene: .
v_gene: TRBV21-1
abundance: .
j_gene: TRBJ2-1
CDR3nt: TGTGCCAGCAGCGCAGGGACTGAACCCCAGTTCTTC
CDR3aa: CASSAGTEPQFF

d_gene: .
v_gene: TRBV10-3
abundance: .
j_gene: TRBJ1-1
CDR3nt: TGTGCCATCAGTTCCGAAGGTGGGGCTGAAGCTTTCTTT
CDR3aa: CAISSEGGAEAFF

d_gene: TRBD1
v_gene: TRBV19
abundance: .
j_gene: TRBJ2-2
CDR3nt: TGTGCCAGTCGACCCGGGACAGGGGCGAACACCGGGGAGCTGTTTTTT
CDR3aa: CASRPGTGANTGELFF

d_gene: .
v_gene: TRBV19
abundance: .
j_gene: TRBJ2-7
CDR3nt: TGTGCCAGTAGTATAGTCGGCGGACCCTACGAGCAGTACTTC
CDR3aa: CASSIVGGPYEQYF

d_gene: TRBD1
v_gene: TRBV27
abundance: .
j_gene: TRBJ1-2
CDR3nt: TGTGCCAGCAGTCAGGGGGCAGGCTACACCTTC
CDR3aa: CASSQGAGYTF

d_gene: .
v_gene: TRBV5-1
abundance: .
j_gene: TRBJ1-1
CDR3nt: TGCGCCAGCAGCTTGGGCTACTTACCCTCCAACACTGAAGCTTTCTTT
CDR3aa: CASSLGYLPSNTEAFF

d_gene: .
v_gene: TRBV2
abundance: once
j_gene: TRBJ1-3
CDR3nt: TGTGCCAGCAGTGAGAGCCCCTCTGGAAACACCATATATTTT
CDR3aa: CASSESPSGNTIYF

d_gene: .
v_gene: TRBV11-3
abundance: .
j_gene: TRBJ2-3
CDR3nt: TGTGCCAGCAGCGGGACCGGATCGGATACGCAGTATTTT
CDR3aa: CASSGTGSDTQYF

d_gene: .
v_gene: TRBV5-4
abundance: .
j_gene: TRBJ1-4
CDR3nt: TGTGCCAGCAGCTTGTACGGTGCAACTAATGAAAAACTGTTTTTT
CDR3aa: CASSLYGATNEKLFF

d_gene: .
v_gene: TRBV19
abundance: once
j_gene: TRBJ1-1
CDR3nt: TGTGCCAGTCTACAGGGCACTGAAGCTTTCTTT
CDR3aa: CASLQGTEAFF

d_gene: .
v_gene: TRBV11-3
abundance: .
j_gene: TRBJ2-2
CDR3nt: TGTGCCAGCAGCTTAAAGCGCTCGAACACCGGGGAGCTGTTTTTT
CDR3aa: CASSLKRSNTGELFF

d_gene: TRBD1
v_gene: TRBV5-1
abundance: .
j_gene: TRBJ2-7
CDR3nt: TGCGCCAGCAGCTTGAGTGGGACAGGGGACGAGCAGTACTTC
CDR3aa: CASSLSGTGDEQYF

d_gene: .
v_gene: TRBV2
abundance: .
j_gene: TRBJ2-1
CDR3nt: TGTGCCAGCAACCTGGGTGAGGGTGAGCAGTTCTTC
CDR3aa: CASNLGEGEQFF

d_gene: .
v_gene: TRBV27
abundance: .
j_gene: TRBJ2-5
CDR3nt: TGTGCCAGCAGTGGTTGGCCAGCCGCCCTAGAGACCCAGTACTTC
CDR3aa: CASSGWPAALETQYF

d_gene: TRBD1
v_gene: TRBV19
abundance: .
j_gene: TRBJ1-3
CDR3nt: TGTGCCACCTCCCCGGGACAGGGAAACTCTGGAAACACCATATATTTT
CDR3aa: CATSPGQGNSGNTIYF

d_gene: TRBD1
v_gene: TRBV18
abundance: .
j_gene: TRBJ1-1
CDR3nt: TGTGCCAGCTCACCAGGAGTTGACAGGGGCGACACTGAAGCTTTCTTT
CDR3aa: CASSPGVDRGDTEAFF

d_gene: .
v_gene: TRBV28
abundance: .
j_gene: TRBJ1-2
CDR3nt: TGTGCCAGCAGGTGGACAGCCGTCTATGGCTACACCTTC
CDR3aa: CASRWTAVYGYTF

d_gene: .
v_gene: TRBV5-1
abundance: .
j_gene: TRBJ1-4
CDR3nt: TGCGCCAGCAGCCAGACAGGCGACAATGAAAAACTGTTTTTT
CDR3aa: CASSQTGDNEKLFF

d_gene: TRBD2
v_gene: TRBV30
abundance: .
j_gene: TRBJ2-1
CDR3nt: TGTGCCTGGGGAGGACTAGCGGGGACCGACAATGAGCAGTTCTTC
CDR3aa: CAWGGLAGTDNEQFF

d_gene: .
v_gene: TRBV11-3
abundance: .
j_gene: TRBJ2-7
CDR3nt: TGTGCCAGCAGTCTTCCGGGGACGGAGCTTTCCTACGAGCAGTACTTC
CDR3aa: CASSLPGTELSYEQYF

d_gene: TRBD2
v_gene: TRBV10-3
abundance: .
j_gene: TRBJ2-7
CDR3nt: TGTGCCATCAGTAACGTACCAGCGGGAGACTCAGGGCAGTACTTC
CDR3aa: CAISNVPAGDSGQYF